The 17 T cell receptor beta chains reported below all come from one sample, sequenced in a study of shared clonotypes between healthy human individuals. The method was immunoSEQ multiplex PCR; TCRdb's version includes in-frame clones alone and lacks a portion of them. The sample lists about 2 million clones, roughly 94% occurring once. Sequenced material: naive CD4+ T cells sorted from blood. Regarding subset: CD45RA+ positively selected. These receptors originate from a man younger than 35 in good health.

With regard to this clone: The sample contains more than one DNA sequence encoding this CDR3. The V call is TRBV5-1, the J call TRBJ2-7; D might be TRBD1 (6 bases). Germline CDR1 and CDR2: SGHRS and YFSETQ. This CDR3 region has 14 residues. With 0 bases removed from V and 1 base from J, the gap between germline ends came to 8 bases. The CDR3 nucleotides read TGCGCCAGCAGCTTGGAGAGGGGGTCCTACGAGCAGTACTTC. Translating it yields CASSLERGSYEQYF.

The CDR3 here is CASSEVMEQYF. In DNA form, the CDR3 reads TGTGCCAGCAGTGAAGTAATGGAGCAGTACTTC. This chain links TRBV6-1 with TRBJ2-7; no clear D. Germline loops: CDR1 MNHNS, CDR2 SASEGT. The CDR3 is 11 amino acids. V shed 1 base and J shed 7 bases, with 5 bases lying between them.

This sequence joins TRBV5-1 and TRBJ2-4; D uncertain. This CDR3 region has 16 residues. Germline lookup yields CDR1 SGHRS and CDR2 YFSETQ. The V end lost 4 bases, the J end lost 0 bases, and 14 bases lay between the germline ends. In DNA, the CDR3 is TGCGCCAGCAGCCCCCCGTTAGATATAGCCAAAAACATTCAGTACTTC. Encoded protein: CASSPPLDIAKNIQYF.

The genes are TRBV15 and TRBJ1-3; D may be TRBD1 (6 bases). V lost 5 bases to trimming and J lost 0 bases, with 17 bases between them. The CDR3 runs 17 residues. Germline lookup yields CDR1 LNHNV and CDR2 YYDKDF (reference sequence). The CDR3 sequence is CATSFSTKGGSGNTIYF. In DNA form, the CDR3 reads TGTGCCACCAGCTTTTCGACCAAAGGGGGCTCTGGAAACACCATATATTTT.

The chain recombines TRBV28 with TRBJ2-5; 7 nucleotides line up with TRBD2. Germline V gives CDR1 MDHEN, CDR2 SYDVKM. The CDR3 contains 15 residues. With 4 bases clipped from V and 6 bases from J, the junction kept 11 bases outside the gene matches. DNA of the CDR3: TGTGCCAGCAGTTACCCGGGGGGAAGGGGTCAGACCCAGTACTTC. Its translation is CASSYPGGRGQTQYF.

The V and J genes are TRBV5-1 and TRBJ2-3; D could derive from TRBD1 or TRBD2 (5 bases each). Trimming took 0 bases from V and 7 from J, leaving 12 bases between them. The CDR3 runs to 14 residues. The V gene's germline CDR1 is SGHRS and CDR2 YFSETQ. The chain's CDR3 is CASSLGGNTYTQYF. Here the CDR3 DNA reads TGCGCCAGCAGCTTGGGGGGGAACACGTATACGCAGTATTTT.

The chain carries TRBV28 and TRBJ2-1; D is possibly TRBD1 or TRBD2 (6 bases each). The CDR3 spans 18 residues. V was clipped by 6 bases and J by 0 bases, with 21 bases between them. Germline loops: CDR1 MDHEN, CDR2 SYDVKM. This chain's CDR3 is CASRTHIGGRSSYNEQFF. The DNA of the CDR3 is TGTGCCAGCAGGACCCACATCGGGGGCAGAAGCTCCTACAATGAGCAGTTCTTC.

The chain combines TRBV4-3 with TRBJ1-2; D may be TRBD1 (6 bases). This CDR3 region has 15 residues. CDR1 and CDR2 (germline): LGHNA, YSLEER. The V and J ends lost 4 bases and 8 bases respectively, with 20 bases between them. The CDR3: CASSLHLTGSAGYTF. The CDR3 DNA is TGCGCCAGCAGCCTACACCTCACAGGGTCCGCGGGCTACACCTTC.

The genes are TRBV6-6 and TRBJ2-7, with D perhaps TRBD2 (6 bases). CDR1 and CDR2 from the germline V gene are MNHNY and SVGAGI (reference sequence). This CDR3 spans 16 amino acids. V was pared by 0 bases and J by 0 bases, with 12 bases between. The CDR3 DNA sequence: TGTGCCAGCAGTTACTCGTATGAGACTAGCTCCTACGAGCAGTACTTC. Its translation is CASSYSYETSSYEQYF.

J is TRBJ1-2 and V is TRBV11-2, with D possibly TRBD1 on 6 matching bases. Per germline, CDR1 SGHAT and CDR2 FQNNGV. V lost 0 bases, J lost 0 bases, and 8 bases lay in between. This CDR3 region has 15 residues. The CDR3 region has the DNA TGTGCCAGCAGCTTAGAGGGGGCTACTAACTATGGCTACACCTTC. Its translation is CASSLEGATNYGYTF.

The chain recombines TRBV4-1 with TRBJ2-2, with 9 nucleotides matching TRBD1. The CDR3 sequence is 15 residues long. CDR1 is MGHRA and CDR2 is YSYEKL in the germline V gene. Germline trimming cut 1 base from V and 5 bases from J; bases unmatched to any gene: 2. The CDR3 spells CASSQGDRETGELFF. The CDR3 DNA reads TGCGCCAGCAGCCAAGGGGACAGGGAAACCGGGGAGCTGTTTTTT.

This rearrangement joins TRBV5-4 to TRBJ2-7, with 10 bases fitting TRBD2. V lost 0 bases and J lost 0; bases outside the gene matches: 6. This CDR3 has 17 amino acids. The V gene's germline CDR1 is SGHNT and CDR2 YYREEE (reference sequence). CDR3 sequence: CASSLGASGGISYEQYF. CDR3 coding DNA: TGTGCCAGCAGCTTGGGTGCTAGCGGGGGTATCTCCTACGAGCAGTACTTC.

Notes on this clone: Other DNA sequences in this sample translate to the same CDR3. The chain uses TRBV5-1 and TRBJ2-7; D might be TRBD2 (6 bases). This CDR3 has 12 amino acids. Trimming removed 6 bases at V and 3 bases at J, with 10 bases between. The germline CDR1 and CDR2 sequences are SGHRS and YFSETQ. The CDR3, as DNA: TGCGCCAGCACCAGGGACTTCTACGAGCAGTACTTC. It is translated as CASTRDFYEQYF.

The chain has TRBV5-4 and TRBJ2-5; D not certain. The CDR3 has 14 amino acids. Trimming took 4 bases from V and 1 from J, leaving 11 bases between them. CDR1 is SGHNT, CDR2 YYREEE, per germline (reference sequence). CDR3 protein: CASSPQRGQETQYF. The DNA of the CDR3 is TGTGCCAGCAGCCCCCAACGAGGCCAAGAGACCCAGTACTTC.

The V gene is TRBV5-4, the J gene TRBJ2-6; the D call may be TRBD1 or TRBD2 (6 bases each). This CDR3 comprises 17 residues. Trimming shortened V by 2 bases and J by 0 bases, and 12 bases separated the two germline ends. Germline V gives CDR1 SGHNT, CDR2 YYREEE (reference sequence). CDR3 residues: CASSLPGAGSGANVLTF. The CDR3 nucleotides are TGTGCCAGCAGCTTACCGGGGGCTGGCTCTGGGGCCAACGTCCTGACTTTC.

The V gene is TRBV7-8, the J gene TRBJ2-7, with D tentatively TRBD2 (6 bases). Germline lookup yields CDR1 SGHVS and CDR2 FQNEAQ. This CDR3 spans 15 amino acids. Trimming removed 6 bases from V and 2 bases from J, with 17 bases in between. This CDR3 reads CASRPRGLIAYEQYF. CDR3 coding DNA: TGTGCCAGCAGACCCCGGGGGTTAATCGCCTACGAGCAGTACTTC.

This clone was detected many times. The chain uses TRBV5-4 and TRBJ2-7, with 11 bases aligning to TRBD2. Germline V gives CDR1 SGHNT, CDR2 YYREEE (reference sequence). J gave up 3 bases and V 4 bases, and 9 bases lay outside the gene matches. The CDR3 loop spans 16 amino acids. Here the CDR3 reads CASSGGGLAGLYEQYF. The CDR3 DNA reads as TGTGCCAGCAGCGGAGGAGGACTAGCGGGCCTCTACGAGCAGTACTTC.